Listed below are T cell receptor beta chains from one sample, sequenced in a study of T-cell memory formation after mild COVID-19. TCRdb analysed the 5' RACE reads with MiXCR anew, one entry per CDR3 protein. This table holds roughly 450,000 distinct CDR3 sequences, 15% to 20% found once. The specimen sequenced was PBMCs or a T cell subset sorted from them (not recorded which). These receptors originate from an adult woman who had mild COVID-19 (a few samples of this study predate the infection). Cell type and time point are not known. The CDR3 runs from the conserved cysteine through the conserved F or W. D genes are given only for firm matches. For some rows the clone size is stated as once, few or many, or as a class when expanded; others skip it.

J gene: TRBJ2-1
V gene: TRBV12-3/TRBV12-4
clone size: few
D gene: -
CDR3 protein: CASSLGSHNEQFF
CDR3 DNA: TGTGCCAGCAGTTTAGGCTCCCACAATGAGCAGTTCTTC

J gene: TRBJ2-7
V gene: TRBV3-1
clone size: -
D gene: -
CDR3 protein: CASSQGQTSTREQYF
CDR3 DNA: TGTGCCAGCAGCCAAGGCCAGACTAGTACGCGGGAGCAGTACTTC

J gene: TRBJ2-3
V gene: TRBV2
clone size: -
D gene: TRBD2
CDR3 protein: CASSDGGSADTQYF
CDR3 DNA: TGTGCCAGCAGTGACGGCGGGAGCGCAGATACGCAGTATTTT

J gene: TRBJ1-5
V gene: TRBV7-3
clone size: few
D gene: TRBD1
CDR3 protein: CASSLPGTGANQPQHF
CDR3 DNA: TGTGCCAGCAGCTTACCTGGGACAGGTGCGAATCAGCCCCAGCATTTT

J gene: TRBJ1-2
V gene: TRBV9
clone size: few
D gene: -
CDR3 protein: CASSVSWDYGYTF
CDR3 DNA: TGTGCCAGCAGCGTAAGCTGGGACTATGGCTACACCTTC

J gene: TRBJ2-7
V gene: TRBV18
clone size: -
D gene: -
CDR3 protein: CASSSINSYEQYF
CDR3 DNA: TGTGCCAGCTCATCGATCAACAGCTACGAGCAGTACTTC

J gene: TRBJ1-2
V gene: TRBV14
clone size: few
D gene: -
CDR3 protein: CASSQQQNYGYTF
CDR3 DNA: TGTGCCAGCAGCCAACAGCAAAACTATGGCTACACCTTC

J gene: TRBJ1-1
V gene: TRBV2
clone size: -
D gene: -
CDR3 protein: CASSGQGLTEAFF
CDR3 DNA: TGTGCCAGCAGTGGTCAGGGTCTCACTGAAGCTTTCTTT

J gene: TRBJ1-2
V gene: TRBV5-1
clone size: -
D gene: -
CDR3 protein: CASSLTGLPNYGYTF
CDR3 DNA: TGCGCCAGCAGCTTAACAGGTCTACCTAACTATGGCTACACCTTC

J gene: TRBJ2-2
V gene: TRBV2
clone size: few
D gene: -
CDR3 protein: CASSEIQPINTGELFF
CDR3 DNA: TGTGCCAGCAGTGAAATCCAGCCGATAAACACCGGGGAGCTGTTTTTT

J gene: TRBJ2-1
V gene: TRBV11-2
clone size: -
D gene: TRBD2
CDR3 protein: CASSFGRGAYNEQFF
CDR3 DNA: TGTGCCAGCAGCTTCGGGCGGGGGGCCTACAATGAGCAGTTCTTC

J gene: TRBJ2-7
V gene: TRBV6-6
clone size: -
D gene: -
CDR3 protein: CASRGGASSSYEQYF
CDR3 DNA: TGTGCCAGCAGGGGCGGGGCCTCAAGCTCCTACGAGCAGTACTTC

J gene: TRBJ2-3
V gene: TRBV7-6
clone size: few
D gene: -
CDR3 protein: CASGRGRTDTQYF
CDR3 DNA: TGTGCCAGCGGGCGGGGGCGCACAGATACGCAGTATTTT

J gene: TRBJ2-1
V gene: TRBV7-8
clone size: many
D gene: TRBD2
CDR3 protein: CASSFPGLAGHNEQFF
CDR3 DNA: TGTGCCAGCAGCTTCCCTGGACTAGCGGGACACAATGAGCAGTTCTTC

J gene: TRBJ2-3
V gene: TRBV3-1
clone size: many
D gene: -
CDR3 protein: CASSQDEGGPLTDTQYF
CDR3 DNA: TGTGCCAGCAGCCAAGATGAGGGGGGCCCGCTCACAGATACGCAGTATTTT

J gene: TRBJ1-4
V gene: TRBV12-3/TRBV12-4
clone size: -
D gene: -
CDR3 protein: CASSPGGSNEKLFF
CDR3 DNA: TGTGCCAGCAGTCCCGGTGGGAGTAATGAAAAACTGTTTTTT

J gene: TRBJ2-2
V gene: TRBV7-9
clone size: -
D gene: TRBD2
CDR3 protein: CASSRFLAGVSGELFF
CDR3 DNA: TGTGCCAGCAGCCGTTTTCTAGCGGGAGTTTCCGGGGAGCTGTTTTTT

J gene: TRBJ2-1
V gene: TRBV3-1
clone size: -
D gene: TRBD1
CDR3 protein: CASSQVRDRVWF
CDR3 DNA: TGTGCCAGCAGCCAAGTTAGGGACAGGGTGTGGTTC

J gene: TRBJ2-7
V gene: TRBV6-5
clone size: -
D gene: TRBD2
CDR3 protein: CASSYREGSDEQYF
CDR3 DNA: TGTGCCAGCAGTTACAGGGAGGGCTCCGACGAGCAGTACTTC

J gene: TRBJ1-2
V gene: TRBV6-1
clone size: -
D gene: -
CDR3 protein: CASSNKGSLYGYTF
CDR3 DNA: TGTGCCAGCAGCAACAAGGGCAGCCTCTATGGCTACACCTTC

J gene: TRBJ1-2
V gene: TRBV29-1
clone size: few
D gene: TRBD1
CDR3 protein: CSVEYADRAYGYTF
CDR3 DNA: TGCAGCGTCGAATATGCGGACAGGGCCTATGGCTACACCTTC

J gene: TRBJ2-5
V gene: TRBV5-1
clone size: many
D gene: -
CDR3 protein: CASSLGQPQETQYF
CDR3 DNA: TGCGCCAGCAGCTTGGGACAGCCCCAAGAGACCCAGTACTTC

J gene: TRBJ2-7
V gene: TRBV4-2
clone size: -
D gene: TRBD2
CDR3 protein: CASSQDLRTSGLPYEQYF
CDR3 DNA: TGTGCCAGCAGCCAAGATCTTCGGACTAGCGGGTTACCCTACGAGCAGTACTTC

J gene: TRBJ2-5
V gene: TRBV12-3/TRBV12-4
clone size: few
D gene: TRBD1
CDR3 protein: CASSLNRGWSETQYF
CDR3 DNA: TGTGCCAGCAGTTTAAACAGGGGGTGGTCGGAGACCCAGTACTTC

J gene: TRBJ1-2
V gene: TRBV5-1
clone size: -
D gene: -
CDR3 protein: CASSQTLIQSNYGYTF
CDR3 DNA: TGCGCCAGCAGCCAAACGTTAATTCAGAGTAACTATGGCTACACCTTC

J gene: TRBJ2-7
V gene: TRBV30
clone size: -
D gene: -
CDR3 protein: CAWRDLYEQYF
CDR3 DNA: TGTGCCTGGAGGGATCTTTACGAGCAGTACTTC

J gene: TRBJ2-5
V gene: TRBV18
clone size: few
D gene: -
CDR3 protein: CASSKETQYF
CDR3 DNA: TGTGCCAGCTCAAAAGAGACCCAGTACTTC

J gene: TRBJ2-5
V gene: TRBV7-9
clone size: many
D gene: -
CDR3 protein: CASSLLGGPETQYF
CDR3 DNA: TGTGCCAGCAGCTTATTAGGGGGACCAGAGACCCAGTACTTC

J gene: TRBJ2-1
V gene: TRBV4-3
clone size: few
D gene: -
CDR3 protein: CASSQEEGAYNEQFF
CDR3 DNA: TGCGCCAGCAGCCAAGAAGAAGGAGCTTACAATGAGCAGTTCTTC

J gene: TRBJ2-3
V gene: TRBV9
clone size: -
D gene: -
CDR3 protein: CASSVEVSSTDTQYF
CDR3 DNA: TGTGCCAGCAGCGTAGAGGTCAGTTCAACAGATACGCAGTATTTT

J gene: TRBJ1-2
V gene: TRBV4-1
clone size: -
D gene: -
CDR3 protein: CASSQEDYYGYTF
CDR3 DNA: TGCGCCAGCAGCCAAGAAGATTACTATGGCTACACCTTC

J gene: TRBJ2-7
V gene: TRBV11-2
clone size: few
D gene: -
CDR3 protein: CASSLVWSREQYF
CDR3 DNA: TGTGCCAGCAGCTTAGTTTGGTCGAGAGAGCAGTACTTC

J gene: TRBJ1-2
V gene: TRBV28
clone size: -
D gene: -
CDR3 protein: CASSAVLDGYGYTF
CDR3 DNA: TGTGCCAGCAGTGCTGTACTAGACGGTTATGGCTACACCTTC

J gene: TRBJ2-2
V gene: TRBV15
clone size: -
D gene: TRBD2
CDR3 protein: CATSREKRGGLAGELFF
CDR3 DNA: TGTGCCACCAGCAGAGAAAAGCGGGGGGGCTTGGCCGGGGAGCTGTTTTTT

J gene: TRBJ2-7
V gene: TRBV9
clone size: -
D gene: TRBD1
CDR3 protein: CASSPTGEDEQYF
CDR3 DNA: TGTGCCAGCAGCCCGACAGGGGAGGACGAGCAGTACTTC

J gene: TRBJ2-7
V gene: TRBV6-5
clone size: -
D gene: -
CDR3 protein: CASSYGKGPLEQYF
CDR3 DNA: TGTGCCAGCAGTTATGGAAAGGGGCCCCTGGAGCAGTACTTC

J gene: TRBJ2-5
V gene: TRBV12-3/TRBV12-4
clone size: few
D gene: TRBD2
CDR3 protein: CASSLFFSGGAKAGTQYF
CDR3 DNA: TGTGCCAGCAGTTTGTTTTTTAGCGGGGGAGCCAAGGCGGGGACCCAGTACTTC

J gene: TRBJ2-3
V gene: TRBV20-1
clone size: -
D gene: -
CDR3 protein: CSARDLERHTQYF
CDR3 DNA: TGCAGTGCTAGAGATTTAGAGAGGCATACGCAGTATTTT

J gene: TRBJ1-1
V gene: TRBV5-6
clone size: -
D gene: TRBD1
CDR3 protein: CASSLTGGETEAFF
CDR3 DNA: TGTGCCAGCAGCTTGACAGGGGGGGAGACTGAAGCTTTCTTT

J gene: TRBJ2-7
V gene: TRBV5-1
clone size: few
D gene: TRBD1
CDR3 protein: CASSPTPGQGPYEQYF
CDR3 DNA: TGCGCCAGCAGCCCAACTCCCGGACAGGGGCCCTACGAGCAGTACTTC